This T cell receptor (beta chain) appears in the sequencing data of a study of T cell responses to AZD1222 COVID-19 vaccine. General study points: Among AZD1222 vaccinees, only six were seropositive at baseline. No repertoire was sampled before or during the peak T cell response, only after it.

The assay was immunoSEQ multiplex PCR, and TCRdb's table has in-frame clones only and misses some. The data show 110,000 to 150,000 clones, with around 90% seen just once and just over 5.5% held by the top ten. The CDR3 spans 18 residues. From germline, CDR1 is SGHTA and CDR2 FQGNSA. Trimming removed 4 bases from V and 4 bases from J, with 25 bases in between. Comments on this clone: The antigen is undetermined.

The receptor's source is an adult in good health. This specimen was peripheral blood, taken on day 0 of AZD1222 vaccination. The genes are TRBV7-2 and TRBJ1-2, with a tentative D call TRBD1 (5 bases). CDR3 loop: CASSSVRDQARGRYGYTF. CDR3 nucleotides: TGTGCCAGCAGCTCGGTAAGGGACCAAGCCCGGGGCCGCTATGGCTACACCTTC. The full variable domain, with the rest looked up from reference TRBV7-2 and TRBJ1-2, is GAGVSQSPSNKVTEKGKDVELRCDPISGHTALYWYRQSLGQGLEFLIYFQGNSAPDKSGLPSDRFSAERTGGSVSTLTIQRTQQEDSAVYLCASSSVRDQARGRYGYTFGSGTRLTVV.